The sequence of this T cell receptor beta chain was determined in a study of blood T cells in healthy people across ages. Collection of ten milliliters of peripheral blood was performed for each donor. This CDR3 has 12 residues. The V gene's germline CDR1 is PRHDT and CDR2 FYEKMQ (reference sequence). V gave up 8 bases and J gave up 4 bases, with 12 bases separating them. A second PCR, run for about 6 to 11 cycles, used a sample-barcoded 5' primer plus a J-beta primer mix. A tag from a template-switch adaptor with 12 random nucleotides marked each cDNA molecule. TCRdb re-analysed the 5' RACE reads in MiXCR, keeping a single row per CDR3 protein. The sample shows 1.5 million or so distinct CDR3 sequences, approximately 43% of them seen only once.

The chain couples TRBV13 to TRBJ2-7, with no clear D. The receptor was isolated from a woman aged 18 to 35 in good health. Source material: blood. This chain's CDR3 is CASGRSVYEQYF. Written as DNA, the CDR3 is TGTGCCAGCGGACGTTCGGTATACGAGCAGTACTTC.